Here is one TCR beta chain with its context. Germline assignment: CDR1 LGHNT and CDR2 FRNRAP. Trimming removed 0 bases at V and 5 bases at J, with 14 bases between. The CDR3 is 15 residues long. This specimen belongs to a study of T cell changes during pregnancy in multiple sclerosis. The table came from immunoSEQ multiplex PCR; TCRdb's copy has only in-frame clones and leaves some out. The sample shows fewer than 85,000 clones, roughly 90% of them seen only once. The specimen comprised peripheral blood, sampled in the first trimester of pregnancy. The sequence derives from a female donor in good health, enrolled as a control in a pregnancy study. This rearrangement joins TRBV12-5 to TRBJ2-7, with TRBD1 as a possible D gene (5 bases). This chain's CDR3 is CASGLVQKGVDEQYF. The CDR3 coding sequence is TGTGCTAGTGGTTTGGTACAAAAAGGGGTCGACGAGCAGTACTTC.